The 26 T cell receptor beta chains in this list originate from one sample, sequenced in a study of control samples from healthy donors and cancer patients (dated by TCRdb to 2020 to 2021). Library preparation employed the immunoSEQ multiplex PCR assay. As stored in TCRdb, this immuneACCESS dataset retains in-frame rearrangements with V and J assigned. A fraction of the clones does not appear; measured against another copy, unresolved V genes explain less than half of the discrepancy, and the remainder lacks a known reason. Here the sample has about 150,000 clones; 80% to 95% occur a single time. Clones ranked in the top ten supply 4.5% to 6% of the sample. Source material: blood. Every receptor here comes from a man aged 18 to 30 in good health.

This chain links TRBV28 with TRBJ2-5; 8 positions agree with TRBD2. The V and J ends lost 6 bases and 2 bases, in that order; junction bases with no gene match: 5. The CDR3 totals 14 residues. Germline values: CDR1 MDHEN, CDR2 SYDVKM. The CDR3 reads CASSLTSVQETQYF. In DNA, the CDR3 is TGTGCCAGCAGCCTGACTAGCGTACAAGAGACCCAGTACTTC.

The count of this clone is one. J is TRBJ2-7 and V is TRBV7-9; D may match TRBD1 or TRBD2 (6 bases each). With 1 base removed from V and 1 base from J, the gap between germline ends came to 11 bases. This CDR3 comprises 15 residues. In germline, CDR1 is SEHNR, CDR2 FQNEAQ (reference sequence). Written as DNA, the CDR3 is TGTGCCAGCAGCTTAGGAGGGGGGAGATCCTACGAGCAGTACTTC. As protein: CASSLGGGRSYEQYF. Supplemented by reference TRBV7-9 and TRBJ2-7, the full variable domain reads DTGVSQNPRHKITKRGQNVTFRCDPISEHNRLYWYRQTLGQGPEFLTYFQNEAQLEKSRLLSDRFSAERPKGSFSTLEIQRTEQGDSAMYLCASSLGGGRSYEQYFGPGTRLTVT.

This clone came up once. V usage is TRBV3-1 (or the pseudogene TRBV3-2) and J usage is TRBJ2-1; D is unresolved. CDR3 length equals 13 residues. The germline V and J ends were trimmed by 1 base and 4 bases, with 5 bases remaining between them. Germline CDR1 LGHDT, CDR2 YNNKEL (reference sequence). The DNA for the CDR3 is TGTGCCAGCAGCCAAGCAGGTTACAATGAGCAGTTCTTC. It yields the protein CASSQAGYNEQFF.

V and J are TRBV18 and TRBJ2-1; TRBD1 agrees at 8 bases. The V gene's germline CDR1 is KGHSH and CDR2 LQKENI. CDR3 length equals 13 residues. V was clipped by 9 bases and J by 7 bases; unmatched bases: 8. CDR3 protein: CASTSGQGNEQFF. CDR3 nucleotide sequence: TGTGCCAGTACTAGTGGACAGGGAAATGAGCAGTTCTTC.

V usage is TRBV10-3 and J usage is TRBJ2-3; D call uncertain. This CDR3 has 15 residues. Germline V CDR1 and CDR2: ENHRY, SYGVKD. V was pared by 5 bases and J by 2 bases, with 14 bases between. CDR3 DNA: TGTGCCATCAGTCTACGTGGGGATGACACAGATACGCAGTATTTT. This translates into CAISLRGDDTDTQYF.

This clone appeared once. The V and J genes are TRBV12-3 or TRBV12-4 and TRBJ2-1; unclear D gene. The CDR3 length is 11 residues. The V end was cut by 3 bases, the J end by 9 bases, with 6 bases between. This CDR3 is CASSFRSEQFF. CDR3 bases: TGTGCCAGCAGTTTTCGGAGTGAGCAGTTCTTC.

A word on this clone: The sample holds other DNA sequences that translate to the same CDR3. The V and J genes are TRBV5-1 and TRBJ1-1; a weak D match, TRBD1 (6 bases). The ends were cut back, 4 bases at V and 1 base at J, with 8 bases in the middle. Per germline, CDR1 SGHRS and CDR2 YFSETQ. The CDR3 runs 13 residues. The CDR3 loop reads CASSPTGNTEAFF. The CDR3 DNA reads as TGCGCCAGCAGCCCGACAGGGAACACTGAAGCTTTCTTT. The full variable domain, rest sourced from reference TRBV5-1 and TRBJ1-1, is KAGVTQTPRYLIKTRGQQVTLSCSPISGHRSVSWYQQTPGQGLQFLFEYFSETQRNKGNFPGRFSGRQFSNSRSEMNVSTLELGDSALYLCASSPTGNTEAFFGQGTRLTVV.

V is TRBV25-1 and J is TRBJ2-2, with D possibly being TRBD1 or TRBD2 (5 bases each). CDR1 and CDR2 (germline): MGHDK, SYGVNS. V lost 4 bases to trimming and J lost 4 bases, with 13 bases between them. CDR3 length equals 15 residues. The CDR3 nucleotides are TGTGCCAGCAGTGTTGTTGGGGGTTCCACCGGGGAGCTGTTTTTT. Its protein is CASSVVGGSTGELFF.

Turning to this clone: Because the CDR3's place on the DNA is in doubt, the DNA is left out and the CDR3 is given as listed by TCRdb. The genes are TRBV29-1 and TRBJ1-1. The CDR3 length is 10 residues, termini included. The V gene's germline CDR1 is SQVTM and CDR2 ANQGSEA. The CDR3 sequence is CSVGSGNDFF.

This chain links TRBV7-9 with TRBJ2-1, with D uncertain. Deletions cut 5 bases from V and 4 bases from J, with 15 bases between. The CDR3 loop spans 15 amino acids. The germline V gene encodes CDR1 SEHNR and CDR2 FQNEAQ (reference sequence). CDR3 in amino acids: CASSPTPREYNEQFF. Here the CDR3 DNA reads TGTGCCAGCAGCCCCACCCCAAGGGAATACAATGAGCAGTTCTTC.

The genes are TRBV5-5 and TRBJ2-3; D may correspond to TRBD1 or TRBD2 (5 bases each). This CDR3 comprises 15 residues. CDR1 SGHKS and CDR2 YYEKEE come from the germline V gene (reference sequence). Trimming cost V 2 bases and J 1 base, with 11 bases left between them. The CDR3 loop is CASSLEGPCTDTQYF. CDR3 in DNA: TGTGCCAGCAGCTTAGAGGGGCCTTGCACAGATACGCAGTATTTT.

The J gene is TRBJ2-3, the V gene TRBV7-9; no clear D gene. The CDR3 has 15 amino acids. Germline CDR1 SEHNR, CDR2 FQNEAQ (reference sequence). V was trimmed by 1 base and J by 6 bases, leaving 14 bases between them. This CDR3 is CASSLGQTSPDTQYF. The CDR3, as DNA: TGTGCCAGCAGCTTAGGTCAGACCTCCCCGGATACGCAGTATTTT. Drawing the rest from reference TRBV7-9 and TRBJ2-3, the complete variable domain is DTGVSQNPRHKITKRGQNVTFRCDPISEHNRLYWYRQTLGQGPEFLTYFQNEAQLEKSRLLSDRFSAERPKGSFSTLEIQRTEQGDSAMYLCASSLGQTSPDTQYFGPGTRLTVL.

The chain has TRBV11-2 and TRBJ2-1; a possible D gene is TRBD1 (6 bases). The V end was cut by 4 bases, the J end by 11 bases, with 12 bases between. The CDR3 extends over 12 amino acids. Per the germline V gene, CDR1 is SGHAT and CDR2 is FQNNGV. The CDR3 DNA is TGTGCCAGCAGCTCCGGGACATTCAAGCAGTTCTTC. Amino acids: CASSSGTFKQFF.

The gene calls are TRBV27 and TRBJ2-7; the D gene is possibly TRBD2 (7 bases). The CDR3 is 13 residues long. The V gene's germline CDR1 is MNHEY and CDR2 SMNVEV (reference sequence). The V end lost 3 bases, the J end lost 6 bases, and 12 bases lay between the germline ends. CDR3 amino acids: CASSLGGAREQYF. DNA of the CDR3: TGTGCCAGCAGTTTGGGGGGGGCGCGCGAGCAGTACTTC.

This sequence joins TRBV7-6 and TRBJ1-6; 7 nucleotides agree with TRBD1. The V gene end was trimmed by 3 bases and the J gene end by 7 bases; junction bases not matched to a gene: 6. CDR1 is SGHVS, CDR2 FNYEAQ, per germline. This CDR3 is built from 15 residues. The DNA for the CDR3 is TGTGCCAGCAGCTTTTCTGGGACAGCAAATTCACCCCTCCACTTT. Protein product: CASSFSGTANSPLHF.

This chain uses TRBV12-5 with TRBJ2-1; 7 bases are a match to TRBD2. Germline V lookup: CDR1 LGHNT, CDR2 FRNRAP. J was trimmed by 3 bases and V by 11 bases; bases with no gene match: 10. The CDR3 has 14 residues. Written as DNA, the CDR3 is TGTGCTGCAAAGGGTGGGACTAACTACAATGAGCAGTTCTTC. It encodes CAAKGGTNYNEQFF.

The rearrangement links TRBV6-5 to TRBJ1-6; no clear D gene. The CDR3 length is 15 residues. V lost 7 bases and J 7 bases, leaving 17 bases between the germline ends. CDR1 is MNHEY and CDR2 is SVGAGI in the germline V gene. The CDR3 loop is CASTPERDGNSPLHF. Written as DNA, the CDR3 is TGTGCCAGCACCCCTGAACGCGACGGGAATTCACCCCTCCACTTT.

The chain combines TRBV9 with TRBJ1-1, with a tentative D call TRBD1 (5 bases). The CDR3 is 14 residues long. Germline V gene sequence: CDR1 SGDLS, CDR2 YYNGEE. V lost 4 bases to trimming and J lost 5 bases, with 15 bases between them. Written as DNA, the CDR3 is TGTGCCAGCAGCCCAAGGGCGGGGGGGACTGAAGCTTTCTTT. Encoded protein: CASSPRAGGTEAFF. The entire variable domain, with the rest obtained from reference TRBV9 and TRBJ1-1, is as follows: DSGVTQTPKHLITATGQRVTLRCSPRSGDLSVYWYQQSLDQGLQFLIQYYNGEERAKGNILERFSAQQFPDLHSELNLSSLELGDSALYFCASSPRAGGTEAFFGQGTRLTVV.

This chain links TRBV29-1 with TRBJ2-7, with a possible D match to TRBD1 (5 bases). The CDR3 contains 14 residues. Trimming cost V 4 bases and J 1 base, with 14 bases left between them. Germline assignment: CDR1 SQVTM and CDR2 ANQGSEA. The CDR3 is CSVGGGARSYEQYF. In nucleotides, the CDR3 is TGCAGCGTTGGGGGTGGGGCTAGATCCTACGAGCAGTACTTC.

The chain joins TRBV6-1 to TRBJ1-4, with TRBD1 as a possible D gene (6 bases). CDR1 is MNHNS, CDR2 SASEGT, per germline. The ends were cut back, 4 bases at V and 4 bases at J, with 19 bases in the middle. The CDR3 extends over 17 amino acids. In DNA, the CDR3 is TGTGCCAGCAGTGCCCGACAGGCCCGGCTGGGTAATGAAAAACTGTTTTTT. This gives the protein CASSARQARLGNEKLFF.

Here the CDR3 reads CASSLGLAQLGTDTQYF. For the CDR3, the DNA is TGTGCCAGCAGCCTTGGACTAGCCCAACTCGGCACAGATACGCAGTATTTT. This chain links TRBV7-2 with TRBJ2-3, with 8 bases identical to TRBD2. The germline gives CDR1 SGHTA, CDR2 FQGNSA. V gave up 5 bases and J gave up 1 base; unmatched junction bases: 11. This CDR3 has 17 residues.

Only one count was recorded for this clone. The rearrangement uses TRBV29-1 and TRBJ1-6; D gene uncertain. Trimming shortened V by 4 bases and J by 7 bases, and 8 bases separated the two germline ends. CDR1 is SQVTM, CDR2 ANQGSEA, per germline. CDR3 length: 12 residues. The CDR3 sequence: CSVGETNSPLHF. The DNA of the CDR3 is TGCAGCGTTGGTGAAACGAATTCACCCCTCCACTTT.

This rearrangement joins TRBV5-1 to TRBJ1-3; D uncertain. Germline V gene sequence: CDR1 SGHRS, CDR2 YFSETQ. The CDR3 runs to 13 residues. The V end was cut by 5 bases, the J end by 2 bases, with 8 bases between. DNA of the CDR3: TGCGCCAGCAGATCTGGGGCTGGAAACACCATATATTTT. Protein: CASRSGAGNTIYF.

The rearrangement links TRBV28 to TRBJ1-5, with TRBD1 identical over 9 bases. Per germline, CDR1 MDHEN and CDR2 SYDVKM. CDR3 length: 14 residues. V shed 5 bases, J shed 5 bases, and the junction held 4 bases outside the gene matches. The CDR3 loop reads CASSPDRGDQPQHF. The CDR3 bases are TGTGCCAGCAGTCCAGACAGGGGGGATCAGCCCCAGCATTTT.

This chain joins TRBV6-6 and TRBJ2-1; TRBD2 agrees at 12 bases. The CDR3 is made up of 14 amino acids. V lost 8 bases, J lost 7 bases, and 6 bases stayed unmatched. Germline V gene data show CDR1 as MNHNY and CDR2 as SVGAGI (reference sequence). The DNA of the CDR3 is TGTGCCAGCGGTCGGACTAGCGGGAAAAATGAGCAGTTCTTC. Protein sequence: CASGRTSGKNEQFF.

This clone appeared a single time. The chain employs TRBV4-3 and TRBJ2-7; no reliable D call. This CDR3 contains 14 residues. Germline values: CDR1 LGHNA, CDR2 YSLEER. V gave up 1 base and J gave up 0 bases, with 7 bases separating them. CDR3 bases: TGCGCCAGCAGCCAAGTGCGGAGCTCCTACGAGCAGTACTTC. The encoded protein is CASSQVRSSYEQYF.